This TCR beta chain emerged from a study of blood T cell repertoires in COVID-19. Study-wide context: The samples span acute and convalescent COVID-19 from the United States, Italy and Spain. Sources were T cells, B-cell-depleted T cells, or PBMCs; the material itself was cDNA or gDNA.

In the authors' workflow: For nucleated cells, counts were estimated from reference gene primer amplification. The table came from immunoSEQ multiplex PCR; TCRdb's copy has only in-frame clones and leaves some out. Clone size and V and J calls were adopted from that table, with D and trimming inferred from the DNA. The sample consists of tens of thousands of clones, about nine tenths of them appearing once. This CDR3 spans 15 amino acids. V lost 4 bases, J lost 4 bases, and 14 bases lay in between. This TCR derives from a young man with acute or convalescent COVID-19. Sequencing was carried out using peripheral blood. The chain uses TRBV23-1 and TRBJ1-5; D might be TRBD1 (5 bases). TRBV23-1 is identified as an open reading frame with a role that is uncertain. The CDR3 loop is CASSRTEWTNQPQHF. The CDR3 nucleotides are TGCGCCAGCAGTCGAACAGAATGGACAAATCAGCCCCAGCATTTT.